Listed below are T cell receptor beta chains from one sample, sequenced in a study of shared clonotypes between healthy human individuals. The table came from immunoSEQ multiplex PCR; TCRdb's copy has only in-frame clones and leaves some out. The profile shows 760,000 or so clones, about 97% of them singletons. The sequenced material came from naive CD8+ T cells sorted from blood. These TCRs come from a man between 25 and 39 years old in good health. Each CDR3 is given with its conserved first and last residue. A D gene is named only where the DNA matches it firmly.

CDR3 | DNA | D | J | V
CASSSARGRTEAFF | TGTGCCAGCAGCTCCGCGCGGGGGAGAACTGAAGCTTTCTTT | NA | TRBJ1-1 | TRBV5-4
CASSLGNSGRVGAYEQYF | TGTGCCAGCAGCTTGGGTAATAGCGGGAGGGTTGGGGCCTACGAGCAGTACTTC | TRBD2 | TRBJ2-7 | TRBV5-5
CAWRESGQVHEQYF | TGTGCCTGGAGAGAGTCGGGACAGGTCCACGAGCAGTACTTC | TRBD1 | TRBJ2-7 | TRBV30
CASSLGGGTEAFF | TGTGCCAGCAGCTTGGGCGGCGGCACTGAAGCTTTCTTT | NA | TRBJ1-1 | TRBV5-5
CASSPPLGSYEQYF | TGCGCCAGCAGCCCGCCCCTGGGTTCCTACGAGCAGTACTTC | NA | TRBJ2-7 | TRBV5-1
CATRDLTYEQYF | TGTGCCACCCGGGACCTCACCTACGAGCAGTACTTC | NA | TRBJ2-7 | TRBV7-9
CASSLWNTGELFF | TGTGCCAGCAGCTTATGGAACACCGGGGAGCTGTTTTTT | NA | TRBJ2-2 | TRBV11-2
CASSSGRMNTEAFF | TGTGCCAGCAGTTCGGGACGGATGAACACTGAAGCTTTCTTT | NA | TRBJ1-1 | TRBV28
CSVEPAGTGGYEQYF | TGCAGCGTTGAACCCGCCGGGACAGGGGGCTACGAGCAGTACTTC | TRBD1 | TRBJ2-7 | TRBV29-1
CASSKHGGANVLTF | TGTGCCAGCAGCAAACACGGTGGGGCCAACGTCCTGACTTTC | NA | TRBJ2-6 | TRBV21-1
CASSTGTGDGANVLTF | TGTGCCAGTAGTACAGGGACAGGGGATGGGGCCAACGTCCTGACTTTC | TRBD1 | TRBJ2-6 | TRBV19